The 13 T cell receptor beta chains below come from one sample, sequenced in a study of cytomegalovirus exposure and HLA in healthy donors. Researchers ran the PCR with 60 Vbeta and 13 Jbeta primers. Sequenced by immunoSEQ multiplex PCR; TCRdb stores in-frame clones only, minus some. Among more than 90,000 clones listed, approximately 80% were seen once. The sample consisted of PBMCs. These receptors originate from a man in his fifties or sixties in good health and CMV-seropositive.

The chain recombines TRBV28 with TRBJ1-2; TRBD1 might be the D (5 bases). CDR3 length: 16 residues. The germline V and J ends were trimmed by 3 bases and 7 bases, with 21 bases remaining between them. CDR1 and CDR2 from the germline V gene are MDHEN and SYDVKM. The CDR3 region is CASSFPRTGRQSGYTF. CDR3 bases: TGTGCCAGCAGTTTCCCCAGAACCGGGAGACAGAGTGGCTACACCTTC.

The chain links TRBV5-4 to TRBJ1-1; D is possibly TRBD1 (5 bases). In germline, CDR1 is SGHNT, CDR2 YYREEE (reference sequence). V was trimmed by 0 bases and J by 1 base, leaving 10 bases between them. There are 15 residues in the CDR3. The CDR3 sequence is CASSLAGHTNTEAFF. The CDR3 nucleotides read TGTGCCAGCAGCTTGGCCGGACATACGAACACTGAAGCTTTCTTT.

The chain links TRBV2 to TRBJ2-3; TRBD2 matches 8 bases. Unmatched junction bases numbered 4, after V lost 5 bases and J lost 3 bases. Germline V gene data show CDR1 as SNHLY and CDR2 as FYNNEI. CDR3 length equals 14 residues. CDR3: CASSKERGTDTQYF. The CDR3 region has the DNA TGTGCCAGCAGTAAAGAGCGGGGGACAGATACGCAGTATTTT.

The V and J genes are TRBV19 and TRBJ1-2; 12 positions match TRBD1. Germline assignment: CDR1 LNHDA and CDR2 SQIVND (reference sequence). The CDR3 spans 16 residues. V lost 4 bases and J lost 9; bases outside the gene matches: 12. CDR3 protein: CASSNRDRGRVDRYTF. The DNA for the CDR3 is TGTGCCAGTAGTAACCGGGACAGGGGGCGAGTTGATCGCTACACCTTC.

For the CDR3, the DNA is TGTGCCTGGAGTGTTTCTGGCAATCAGCCCCAGCATTTT. Translating it yields CAWSVSGNQPQHF. This rearrangement joins TRBV30 to TRBJ1-5; D call uncertain. Looked up from germline, CDR1 is GTSNPN and CDR2 is SVGIG (reference sequence). The length of the CDR3 is 13 residues. Trimming stripped 0 bases from V and 2 bases from J, with 5 bases between.

The genes are TRBV14 and TRBJ2-3, with 7 bases aligning to TRBD2. Germline assignment: CDR1 SGHDN and CDR2 FVKESK. The trim removed 5 bases at V and 7 bases at J, leaving 3 bases unmatched. The CDR3 is made up of 12 amino acids. The CDR3 bases are TGTGCCAGCAGCGGGACTACCAATACGCAGTATTTT. Translating gives CASSGTTNTQYF.

This clone was seen once. The genes are TRBV6-6 and TRBJ2-3, with TRBD1 as a possible D gene (6 bases). This CDR3 region has 14 residues. The ends were cut back, 4 bases at V and 1 base at J, with 9 bases in the middle. Germline values: CDR1 MNHNY, CDR2 SVGAGI (reference sequence). Here the CDR3 reads CASSLDSRTDTQYF. The CDR3 region has the DNA TGTGCCAGCAGTTTGGACAGTCGCACAGATACGCAGTATTTT.

CDR3 nucleotide sequence: TGTGCCAGCAGCTTGGTGGGGGGAGGGTCCTACGAGCAGTACTTC. Residues: CASSLVGGGSYEQYF. This chain joins TRBV5-8 and TRBJ2-7; 7 bases are shared with TRBD2. The CDR3 runs 15 residues. From germline, CDR1 is SGHTS and CDR2 YDEGEE. The V gene end was trimmed by 0 bases and the J gene end by 1 base; junction bases not matched to a gene: 4.

The rearrangement uses TRBV19 and TRBJ1-1, with D possibly matching TRBD1 (5 bases). The CDR3 spans 14 residues. From germline, CDR1 is LNHDA and CDR2 SQIVND (reference sequence). Trimming cost V 5 bases and J 1 base, with 11 bases left between them. The CDR3 DNA reads TGTGCCAGTAGTCCCCGGGGGTGGAACACTGAAGCTTTCTTT. Translation: CASSPRGWNTEAFF.

The chain recombines TRBV29-1 with TRBJ2-7, with 8 nucleotides matching TRBD1. After removal of 8 bases from V and 6 bases from J, the junction contained 12 bases not matched to a gene. The CDR3 is 13 amino acids. Per germline, CDR1 SQVTM and CDR2 ANQGSEA. CDR3 coding DNA: TGCAGCTACCGGACAGGGAACCTATTCGAGCAGTACTTC. This sequence encodes CSYRTGNLFEQYF.

This clone appeared a single time. The chain couples TRBV15 to TRBJ1-2; D is unresolved. V was trimmed by 0 bases and J by 7 bases, leaving 15 bases between them. Germline V lookup: CDR1 LNHNV, CDR2 YYDKDF (reference sequence). The CDR3 totals 15 residues. CDR3 in amino acids: CATSREKTWVGGYTF. The CDR3 DNA follows: TGTGCCACCAGCAGAGAGAAGACTTGGGTGGGTGGCTACACCTTC.

The V and J genes are TRBV29-1 and TRBJ1-1; maybe TRBD1 (5 bases). CDR3 size: 12 residues. Germline V gives CDR1 SQVTM, CDR2 ANQGSEA. V lost 3 bases and J lost 11, with 16 bases in between. CDR3 DNA: TGCAGCGTTGATGTCGGAGGGGCCCGGGCTTTCTTT. Protein sequence: CSVDVGGARAFF.

CDR3 bases: TGTGCCAGCAGCTTGCAACAGGGACAAGGAAACACCATATATTTT. Translating gives CASSLQQGQGNTIYF. V usage is TRBV7-9 and J usage is TRBJ1-3; perhaps TRBD1 as D (6 bases). Deletions cut 3 bases from V and 4 bases from J, with 13 bases between. The CDR3 has 15 amino acids. Per the germline V gene, CDR1 is SEHNR and CDR2 is FQNEAQ (reference sequence). Supplemented by reference TRBV7-9 and TRBJ1-3, the full variable domain reads DTGVSQNPRHKITKRGQNVTFRCDPISEHNRLYWYRQTLGQGPEFLTYFQNEAQLEKSRLLSDRFSAERPKGSFSTLEIQRTEQGDSAMYLCASSLQQGQGNTIYFGEGSWLTVV.